Reported below is one T cell receptor (beta chain). Its antigen is currently unknown. The PCR employed 60 Vbeta primers together with 13 Jbeta primers. TCRdb's table, derived via immunoSEQ multiplex PCR, lists solely in-frame clones and lacks some. The sample has some 190,000 clones, about 82% seen once. This sample is part of a study of cytomegalovirus exposure and HLA in healthy donors. Study-level points and caveats: The likely origin of a cluster of highly shared sequence variants was a sequencing artifact.

The CDR3 spans 15 residues. J was trimmed by 6 bases and V by 4 bases; bases with no gene match: 6. Looked up from germline, CDR1 is MNHEY and CDR2 is SVGAGI. Sequenced input: PBMCs. The origin of this receptor is a young man in good health and CMV-seronegative. The rearrangement uses TRBV6-5 and TRBJ2-7; TRBD2 aligns across 13 bases. The CDR3 reads CASSLLAGGPAEQYF. CDR3 bases: TGTGCCAGCAGTTTACTAGCGGGGGGGCCGGCCGAGCAGTACTTC.